Listed here is a single T cell receptor beta chain. Its matching antigen is unknown. This entry comes from a study of identical twins. Study results and caveats: Cross-sectional statistics, not tracking of the same donors, supported the conclusions.

Everyone who gave samples was a healthy Caucasian. After template switching added a universal primer site, the resulting cDNA carried unique molecular identifiers. TCRdb re-derived calls from the 5' RACE reads in MiXCR, one entry per CDR3 protein. Altogether about 220,000 distinct CDR3 sequences are present, 6% to 8% being singletons, with the ten largest covering roughly 5.4%. Per the germline V gene, CDR1 is SQVTM and CDR2 is ANQGSEA. This CDR3 has 13 amino acids. Deletions cut 2 bases from V and 3 bases from J, with 7 bases between. This sample also belongs to another study, concerning yellow fever vaccine responses in identical twins. This second report adds: A vaccine T cell response that seemed partly convergent and partly personalized was reported in twins.

The source is a woman aged 18-29 years in good health. The sample consisted of CD8+ T cells sorted from blood. The chain joins TRBV29-1 to TRBJ2-2; the D gene is possibly TRBD1 (6 bases). CDR3 region: CSVEPGDTGELFF. As DNA, the CDR3 is TGCAGCGTTGAACCAGGGGACACCGGGGAGCTGTTTTTT.